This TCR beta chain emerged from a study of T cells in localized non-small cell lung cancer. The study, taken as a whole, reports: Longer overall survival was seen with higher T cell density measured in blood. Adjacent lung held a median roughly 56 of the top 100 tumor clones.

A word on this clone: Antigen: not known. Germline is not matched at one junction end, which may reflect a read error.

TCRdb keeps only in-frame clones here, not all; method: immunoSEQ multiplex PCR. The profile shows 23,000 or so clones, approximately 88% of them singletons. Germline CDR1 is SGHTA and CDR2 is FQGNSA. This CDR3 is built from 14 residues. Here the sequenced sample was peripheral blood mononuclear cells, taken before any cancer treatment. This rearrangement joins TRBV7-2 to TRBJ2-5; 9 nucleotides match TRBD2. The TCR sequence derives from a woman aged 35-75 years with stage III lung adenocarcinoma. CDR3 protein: CASSLAGLQLEQYF. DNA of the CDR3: TGTGCCAGCAGCCTAGCGGGACTCCAATTAGAGCAGTACTTC.